This TCR beta chain was retrieved from a study of response to subunit inactivated influenza vaccine. This CDR3 comprises 12 residues. Germline CDR1 LNHNV, CDR2 YYDKDF (reference sequence). Trimming took off 0 bases at V and 9 bases at J, with 6 bases between the two ends. TCRdb reprocessed the RT-PCR reads with MiXCR, giving one entry per CDR3 protein. The sample has around 790,000 distinct CDR3 sequences; less than 25% are singletons. J is TRBJ2-1 and V is TRBV15; D is unresolved. This specimen consisted of PBMCs from blood, obtained more than 4 days after vaccination. This clonotype was obtained from a man aged 45-65 years who received an inactivated influenza vaccine. CDR3: CATSRDRFEQFF. For the CDR3, the DNA is TGTGCCACCAGCAGAGACAGGTTTGAGCAGTTCTTC.